This TCR beta chain was retrieved from a study of T-cell memory formation after mild COVID-19. TCRdb reprocessed the 5' RACE reads with MiXCR, giving one entry per CDR3 protein. Here the sample spans 200,000 to 250,000 distinct CDR3 sequences, 27% being singletons. The study, taken as a whole, reports: Later expanders leaned CD4+, whereas clones that contracted between day 15 and 85 were balanced CD4/CD8.

V dropped 3 bases and J dropped 3 bases, with 15 bases sitting between them. The germline V gene encodes CDR1 SGHRS and CDR2 YFSETQ. The CDR3 runs to 15 residues. This clonotype has only a few counts. Its antigen is currently unknown. The receptor's source is an adult woman who had mild COVID-19 (a few samples of this study predate the infection). Cell type and time point are not known. The specimen sequenced was PBMCs or a T cell subset sorted from them (not recorded which). The chain has TRBV5-1 and TRBJ1-1, with a possible D match to TRBD1 (5 bases). The CDR3 loop is CASSSAGYADTEAFF. In DNA form, the CDR3 reads TGCGCCAGCAGCTCAGCAGGGTATGCGGACACTGAAGCTTTCTTT.